Sequencing of this T cell receptor (beta chain) was carried out in a study of tumor-infiltrating lymphocytes in localized non-small cell lung cancer (dated by TCRdb to about 2021). About the study as a whole: The cohort covered several histologies, both smokers and never-smokers, and patients whose samples were collected after neoadjuvant chemotherapy. The overall ICON cohort was composed of 140 or so surgical patients with localized non-small cell lung cancer whose tumors were resected. For under 60 patients, immunoSEQ T-cell fraction was compared between paired tumor and uninvolved lung. Flow cytometry, multiplex immunofluorescence, RNA-seq, exome sequencing and proteomics were applied to the same patients as TCR sequencing, which was one of several integrated assays. From each patient came resected tumor tissue plus uninvolved lung tissue from that same patient, and the uninvolved lung tissue was described as non-adjacent to the tumor.

Enrollment in ICON was initiated in 2016, and the last patient was enrolled in late 2018. In a subcohort of approximately 78 patients, fresh tumor and matched uninvolved tissue were collected for in-depth immune analyses, with TCR sequencing among those analyses. No cell sorting was done, and TCR sequencing was instead run on DNA isolated from bulk tissue. Turning to this clone: Its antigen remains undetermined. One base away there is no much larger clone; base qualities are not given.

Results the study describes overall, beyond this receptor: Tumor T-cell fraction from TCR sequencing was not associated with recurrence-free survival (p = 0.61). TCRbeta sequencing supported higher T cell infiltration in tumors than in uninvolved lung tissue, consistent with immunofluorescence CD3 counts. No difference in TCR-derived T-cell fraction was observed between the flow cytometry-defined immunotypes IM1 (good prognosis) and IM2 (poor prognosis). Since assay coverage differed from patient to patient depending on how much tissue was available, TCR sequencing was done for only a subset of the cohort. Because different assays used different pieces of the same tissue, intratumor heterogeneity could not be separated from technical variation.

The junction shows trimming of 3 bases on V and 4 bases on J, plus 4 bases between the germline ends. The cysteine opens and the phenylalanine closes a CDR3 of 11 amino acids. Just CDR3 DNA is preserved here, 33 bases in frame from base 1. CDR1 and CDR2 were assigned from the germline V gene (reference sequence) as DFQATT and SNEGSKA. The immunoSEQ assay used for TCR sequencing gave the T-cell fraction in both tumor and uninvolved lung tissue. Per the original workflow: For survival analysis, patients were divided into high (upper tertile) and low (lower two tertiles) T-cell fraction groups, which were compared by log-rank test. Paired tumor versus uninvolved lung differences in T-cell fraction were tested with a signed-rank test. TCRdb re-hosts the immuneACCESS table, in-frame sequences only. Its copies lack some clones; in the studies checked, an unresolved V gene accounts for under half of them, and the cause for the rest is not known. The V and J calls and clone size come from that table; D and trimming were worked out from the DNA. The sample table shows about 14,000 clones, and 75% to 85% are seen once. About a fifth of the sample belongs to the ten largest clones.

This chain is built from TRBV20-1 and TRBJ1-3; confidence is insufficient to name the D gene. The sample comprised lung tumor tissue. The TCR originated in a human donor with non-small cell lung cancer. The nucleotide sequence is TGCAGTGCTAGTTGGGGAAACACCATATATTTT. Translated, this gives CSASWGNTIYF.